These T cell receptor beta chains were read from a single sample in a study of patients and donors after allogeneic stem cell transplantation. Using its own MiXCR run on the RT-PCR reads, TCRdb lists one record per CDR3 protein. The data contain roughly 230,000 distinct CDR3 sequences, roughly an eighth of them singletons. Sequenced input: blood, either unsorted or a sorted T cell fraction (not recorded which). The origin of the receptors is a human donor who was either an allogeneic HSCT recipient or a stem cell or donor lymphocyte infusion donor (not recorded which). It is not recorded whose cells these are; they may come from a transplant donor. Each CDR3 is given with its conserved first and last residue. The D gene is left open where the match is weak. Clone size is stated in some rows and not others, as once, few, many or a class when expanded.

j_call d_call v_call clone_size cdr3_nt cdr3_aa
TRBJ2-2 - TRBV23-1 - TGCGCCAGCAGTCAAACCGGGACCGGGGAGCTGTTTTTT CASSQTGTGELFF
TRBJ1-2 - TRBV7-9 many TGTGCCAGCAGCTTAGAACGGATTCCTAACTATGGCTACACCTTC CASSLERIPNYGYTF
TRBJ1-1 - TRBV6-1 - TGTGCCAGCAGTGATGTGGGTCCCTCCGGAGCTTTCTTT CASSDVGPSGAFF
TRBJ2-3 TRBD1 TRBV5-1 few TGCGCCAGCAGCCCGCCGACAGGGGTCACAGATACGCAGTATTTT CASSPPTGVTDTQYF
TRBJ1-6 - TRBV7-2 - TGTGCCAGCAGCTTAGTAGGACGGTCGAATTCACCCCTCCACTTT CASSLVGRSNSPLHF
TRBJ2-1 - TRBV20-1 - TGCAGTGCTAGAGATCACGAGGGGCCTACCTACAATGAGCAGTTCTTC CSARDHEGPTYNEQFF
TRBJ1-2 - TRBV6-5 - TGTGCCAGCAGTGCCCGCAACTATGGCTACACCTTC CASSARNYGYTF
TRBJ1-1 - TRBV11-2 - TGTGCCAGCAGCTTACTAAGGGGGGCTGAAGCTTTCTTT CASSLLRGAEAFF
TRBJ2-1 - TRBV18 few TGTGCCAGCTCACCACCCCTGGGGGGAAGCTCCTACAATGAGCAGTTCTTC CASSPPLGGSSYNEQFF
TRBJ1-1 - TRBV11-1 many TGTGCCAGCAGCTGGCGCGGGCTGAGGACTGAAGCTTTCTTT CASSWRGLRTEAFF
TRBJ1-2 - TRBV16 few TGTGCCAGCAGCCAATCGGGACCGACAGGAGAGACCTTC CASSQSGPTGETF
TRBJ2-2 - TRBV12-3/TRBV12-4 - TGTGCCAGCAGTTTCGGCACCTCGAACACCGGGGAGCTGTTTTTT CASSFGTSNTGELFF
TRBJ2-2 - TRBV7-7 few TGTGCCAGCAGCTTACGGGAGCTCCCGGGGGAGCTGTTTTTT CASSLRELPGELFF
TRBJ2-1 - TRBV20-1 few TGCAGCACACAGGGAGGCTTTGACAATGAGCAGTTCTTC CSTQGGFDNEQFF
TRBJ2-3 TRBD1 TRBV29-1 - TGCAGCGTTGAAGATCGGGACAGTTCAACATTTAGCACAGATACGCAGTATTTT CSVEDRDSSTFSTDTQYF
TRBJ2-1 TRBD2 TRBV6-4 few TGTGCCAGCAGTGACGGGGCGGGGGATACGAATGAGCAGTTCTTC CASSDGAGDTNEQFF
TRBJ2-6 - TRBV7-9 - TGTGCCAGCAGCTTAGATCTCAATTTGGTGGTCCTGACTTTC CASSLDLNLVVLTF
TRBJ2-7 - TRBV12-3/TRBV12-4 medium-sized TGTGCCAGCAGTATAACAGACGAGCAGTACTTC CASSITDEQYF
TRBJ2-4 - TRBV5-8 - TGTGCCAGCAGCTTACTAAGCTCAGCCAAAAACATTCAGTACTTC CASSLLSSAKNIQYF
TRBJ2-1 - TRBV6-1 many TGTGCCAGCAGTGAATTGGGGCCGCAGTTCTTC CASSELGPQFF
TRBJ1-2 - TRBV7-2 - TGTGCCAGCAGCTTAGGGTTACCAGGGTATGGCTACACCTTC CASSLGLPGYGYTF
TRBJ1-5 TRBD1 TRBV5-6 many TGTGCCAGCAGCACGTGGGACAGGCCATTGTCAAATCAGCCCCAGCATTTT CASSTWDRPLSNQPQHF
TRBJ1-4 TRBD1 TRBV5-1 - TGCGCCAGCAGCCAGGGGGCTGGAGGTGAAAAACTGTTTTTT CASSQGAGGEKLFF
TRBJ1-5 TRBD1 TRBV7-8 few TGTGCCAGCAGCTTAGTTGCAACCGGGACAGGGCGTCAGCCCCAGCATTTT CASSLVATGTGRQPQHF
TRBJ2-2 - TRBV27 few TGTGTCAGCACCGTCAGGGTAGGCACCGGGGAGCTGTTTTTT CVSTVRVGTGELFF
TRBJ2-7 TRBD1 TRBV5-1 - TGCGCCAGCAGGAATACAGGGGAGAGCTACGAGCAGTACTTC CASRNTGESYEQYF
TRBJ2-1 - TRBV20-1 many TGCAGTGCTAGACTCCAGAGCTCCTACAATGAGCAGTTCTTC CSARLQSSYNEQFF
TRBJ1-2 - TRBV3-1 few TGTGCCAGCAGCCAGAGCGGGAGGTCGGGCTACACCTTC CASSQSGRSGYTF
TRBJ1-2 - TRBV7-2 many TGTGCCAGCAGCTTATCCCTGGGGTATGGCTACACCTTC CASSLSLGYGYTF
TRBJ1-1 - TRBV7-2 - TGTGCCAGCAGCTTACTCGGCAGGGAGGCTTTCTTT CASSLLGREAFF
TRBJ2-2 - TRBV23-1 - TGCGCCAGCAGTCAAGGGGGGCAGGGGGAAACCGGGGAGCTGTTTTTT CASSQGGQGETGELFF
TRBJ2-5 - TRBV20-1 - TGCAGTGCCGCGGATGTAGGGGAGACCCAGTACTTC CSAADVGETQYF
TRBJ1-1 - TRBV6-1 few TGTGCCAGCAGCCCCGGGGGGGACCGTACTGAAGCTTTCTTT CASSPGGDRTEAFF
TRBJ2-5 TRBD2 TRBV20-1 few TGCAGTGCTAGAGTATTGGCTAGCGGAACCCAAGAGACCCAGTACTTC CSARVLASGTQETQYF
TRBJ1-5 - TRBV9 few TGTGCCAGCAGCGTAGGTCACAGTAGCAATCAGCCCCAGCATTTT CASSVGHSSNQPQHF
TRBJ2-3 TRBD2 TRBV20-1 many TGCAGTGCTAGAGATCCCAGCGGGAGGGGGCGGACAGATACGCAGTATTTT CSARDPSGRGRTDTQYF
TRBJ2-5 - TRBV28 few TGTGCCAGCAGGCCCACAGAGCAAGAGACCCAGTACTTC CASRPTEQETQYF
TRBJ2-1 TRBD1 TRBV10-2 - TGCGCCAGCAGTGAGTCGACCAGGGGGCGAGTTGGCCATGAGCAGTTCTTC CASSESTRGRVGHEQFF
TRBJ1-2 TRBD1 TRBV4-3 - TGCGCCAGCAGCCAATCTAGGGGGCTTAATGGCTACACCTTC CASSQSRGLNGYTF
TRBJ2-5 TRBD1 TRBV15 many TGTGCCACCAGCCGCGACAGGGAAGAGACCCAGTACTTC CATSRDREETQYF
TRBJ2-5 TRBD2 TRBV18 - TGTGCCAGCTCACCACCGGTAGCGGGGGCACAAGAGACCCAGTACTTC CASSPPVAGAQETQYF
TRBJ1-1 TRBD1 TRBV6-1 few TGTGCCAGCAGTTGGGACAGGGTAGCTTTCTTT CASSWDRVAFF
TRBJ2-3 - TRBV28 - TGTGCCAGCAGTTCCGCACCAACTAGAGTAGATACGCAGTATTTT CASSSAPTRVDTQYF
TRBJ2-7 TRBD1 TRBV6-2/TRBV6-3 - TGTGCCAGCAGTGTAGGGGGCGGTCCTGCTACGGAGTACTTC CASSVGGGPATEYF
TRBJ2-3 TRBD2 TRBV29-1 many TGCAGCGTTGAGGAGCGGGGGGCTTCTACGCAGTATTTT CSVEERGASTQYF
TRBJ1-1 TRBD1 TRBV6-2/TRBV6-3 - TGTGCCAGCAGTTACGGTTCATTCAAAGACAGGGCGAACACTGAAGCTTTCTTT CASSYGSFKDRANTEAFF
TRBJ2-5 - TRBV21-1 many TGTGCCAGCAGCAAACCCCTTGGGGGGTGCCAAGAGACCCAGTACTTC CASSKPLGGCQETQYF
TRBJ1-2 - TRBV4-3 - TGCGCCAGCAGCCAAGATATAAACAGGCAATATGGCTACACCTTC CASSQDINRQYGYTF
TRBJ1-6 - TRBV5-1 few TGCGCCAGCAGCCACGGAACAGGAAATTCACCCCTCCACTTT CASSHGTGNSPLHF
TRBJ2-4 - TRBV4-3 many TGCGCCAGCAGCCCCTCGGTCATAGCCAAAAACATTCAGTACTTC CASSPSVIAKNIQYF
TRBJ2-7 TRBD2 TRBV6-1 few TGTGCCAGCAGCTCCAGGGAGGGAGGTGACGAGCAGTACTTC CASSSREGGDEQYF
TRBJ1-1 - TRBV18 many TGTGCCAGCTCACGCGACTACAGCTCGGACACTGAAGCTTTCTTT CASSRDYSSDTEAFF
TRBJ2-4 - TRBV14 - TGTGCCAGCAGCCAAGGGACTACTTTTAAAAACATTCAGTACTTC CASSQGTTFKNIQYF
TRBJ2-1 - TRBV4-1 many TGCGCCAGCAGCCAGCCCGGGGTGGCCTACAATGAGCAGTTCTTC CASSQPGVAYNEQFF
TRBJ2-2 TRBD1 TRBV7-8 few TGTGCCAGCAGCTTAGTAGGAAGGGGTACAGGGGTGCCCGGGGAGCTGTTTTTT CASSLVGRGTGVPGELFF
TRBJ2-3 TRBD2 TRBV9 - TGTGCCAGCAGCGTAGGAAGCGGGGGGAGCACAGATACGCAGTATTTT CASSVGSGGSTDTQYF
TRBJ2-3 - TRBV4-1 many TGCGCCAGCAGCCAAGGCGTGACAGGTAGCGCAGATACGCAGTATTTT CASSQGVTGSADTQYF